A selection of T cell receptor beta chains follows, all from one sample in a study of T cells in Graves' hyperthyroidism and ophthalmopathy. TCRdb reprocessed the multiplex PCR reads with MiXCR, giving one entry per CDR3 protein. The data hold 500,000 to 650,000 distinct CDR3 sequences, with more than 12% observed a single time. The sample taken for sequencing was blood. These receptors all come from a woman between 50 and 59 years old with Graves' ophthalmopathy. Each CDR3 is given with its conserved first and last residue. D genes are given only for firm matches. Clone size is shown for a subset of rows, as once, few, many or a class of expanded clone.

size	J	D	V	CDR3	DNA
NA	TRBJ1-4	NA	TRBV10-3	CAISESGGETNEKLFF	TGTGCCATCAGTGAGTCCGGCGGAGAAACTAATGAAAAACTGTTTTTT
many	TRBJ2-3	TRBD2	TRBV2	CASSTKPGLAGPSTDTQYF	TGTGCCAGCAGTACAAAACCGGGACTAGCGGGACCAAGCACAGATACGCAGTATTTT
NA	TRBJ2-7	NA	TRBV15	CATSRAGAGEQYF	TGTGCCACCAGCAGAGCGGGAGCGGGCGAGCAGTACTTC
many	TRBJ2-7	TRBD2	TRBV2	CASSEGLLAGGHEQYF	TGTGCCAGCAGTGAAGGCCTTCTAGCGGGAGGGCACGAGCAGTACTTC
few	TRBJ1-2	TRBD1	TRBV4-3	CASSQDRGLGYGYTF	TGCGCCAGCAGCCAAGACAGGGGGCTTGGCTATGGCTACACCTTC
many	TRBJ1-2	TRBD1	TRBV28	CASSFPGQGDGYTF	TGTGCCAGCAGCTTCCCGGGACAGGGCGATGGCTACACCTTC
few	TRBJ2-1	NA	TRBV5-8	CASSLIYEQFF	TGTGCCAGCAGCTTGATCTATGAGCAGTTCTTC
NA	TRBJ2-5	TRBD2	TRBV19	CASSIGGRGAQYF	TGTGCCAGTAGTATCGGAGGGCGGGGGGCCCAGTACTTC
NA	TRBJ1-5	NA	TRBV5-6	CASSNAESNQPQHF	TGTGCCAGTAGCAATGCAGAGAGCAATCAGCCCCAGCATTTT
many	TRBJ2-1	NA	TRBV7-2	CASSLVGNSYNEQFF	TGTGCCAGCAGCTTAGTCGGGAACTCCTACAATGAGCAGTTCTTC
NA	TRBJ1-1	NA	TRBV19	CASTPTQDLEAFF	TGTGCCAGTACGCCCACGCAGGACCTTGAAGCTTTCTTT
many	TRBJ2-3	TRBD2	TRBV7-2	CASSLYAGVSKGTDTQYF	TGTGCCAGCAGCTTATACGCGGGAGTGTCTAAGGGCACAGATACGCAGTATTTT
many	TRBJ1-3	TRBD1	TRBV20-1	CSAMGRQGRNTIYF	TGCAGTGCTATGGGTCGACAGGGGCGAAACACCATATATTTT
few	TRBJ2-7	NA	TRBV13	CASSLGRAASYEQYF	TGTGCCAGCAGCTTAGGCCGGGCGGCTTCCTACGAGCAGTACTTC
many	TRBJ2-5	NA	TRBV7-9	CASSLRAFRPQETQYF	TGTGCCAGCAGCTTAAGGGCCTTTCGTCCTCAAGAGACCCAGTACTTC
many	TRBJ2-7	NA	TRBV20-1	CSATPGSGDTYEQYF	TGCAGTGCAACCCCAGGAAGCGGTGACACATACGAGCAGTACTTC
few	TRBJ1-5	NA	TRBV20-1	CSARGDRYSNQPQHF	TGCAGTGCTAGAGGGGACCGTTATAGCAATCAGCCCCAGCATTTT
NA	TRBJ1-5	NA	TRBV19	CASSIEPVFWPQHF	TGTGCCAGTAGTATAGAGCCAGTCTTTTGGCCCCAGCATTTT
many	TRBJ2-7	NA	TRBV5-1	CASRKPGPGYEQYF	TGCGCCAGCAGGAAACCGGGCCCCGGCTACGAGCAGTACTTC
few	TRBJ2-6	NA	TRBV5-1	CASSRTGLIAGANVLTF	TGCGCCAGCAGCAGGACGGGACTCATAGCTGGGGCCAACGTCCTGACTTTC
NA	TRBJ2-1	NA	TRBV7-3	CASSLGATAANEQFF	TGTGCCAGCAGCTTAGGGGCCACGGCGGCCAATGAGCAGTTCTTC
many	TRBJ1-6	TRBD1	TRBV28	CASSLTGENSPLHF	TGTGCCAGCAGTCTGACAGGGGAGAATTCACCCCTCCACTTT
many	TRBJ2-7	NA	TRBV5-6	CASSSPYEQYF	TGTGCCAGCAGCTCGCCCTACGAGCAGTACTTC
many	TRBJ2-7	NA	TRBV29-1	CSGQDDSYEQYF	TGCAGCGGCCAGGACGATTCCTACGAGCAGTACTTC
NA	TRBJ2-1	TRBD2	TRBV24-1	CATSDPREGSYNEQFF	TGTGCCACCAGTGATCCGCGGGAGGGCTCCTACAATGAGCAGTTCTTC
many	TRBJ2-1	NA	TRBV20-1	CSARNAGRSNEQFF	TGCAGTGCTAGAAACGCGGGAAGAAGTAATGAGCAGTTCTTC